This T cell receptor beta chain was retrieved from a study of response to subunit inactivated influenza vaccine. Study-level points and caveats: After each seasonal influenza vaccination, few new T cells are recruited, the authors suggested.

From the RT-PCR reads, TCRdb called clonotypes with MiXCR, one entry per CDR3 protein. Of about 580,000 distinct CDR3 sequences detected, 14% appear once; the ten largest clones hold 8.5% to 14%. In its sample, this clonotype was seen a few times. As yet, its antigen is unknown. This TCR derives from a man in his fifties or sixties who received an inactivated influenza vaccine. The sequencing here drew on PBMCs from blood, taken 11 to 12 days after vaccination.

CDR3 DNA: TGTGCCAGCAGTTACCCAAGGACTAGCGGGACCACAGATACGCAGTATTTT. Protein sequence: CASSYPRTSGTTDTQYF. This chain links TRBV6-5 with TRBJ2-3; 12 bases map to TRBD2. The CDR3 sequence is 17 residues long. V lost 2 bases to trimming and J lost 2 bases; unmatched junction nucleotides: 5. Looked up from germline, CDR1 is MNHEY and CDR2 is SVGAGI.